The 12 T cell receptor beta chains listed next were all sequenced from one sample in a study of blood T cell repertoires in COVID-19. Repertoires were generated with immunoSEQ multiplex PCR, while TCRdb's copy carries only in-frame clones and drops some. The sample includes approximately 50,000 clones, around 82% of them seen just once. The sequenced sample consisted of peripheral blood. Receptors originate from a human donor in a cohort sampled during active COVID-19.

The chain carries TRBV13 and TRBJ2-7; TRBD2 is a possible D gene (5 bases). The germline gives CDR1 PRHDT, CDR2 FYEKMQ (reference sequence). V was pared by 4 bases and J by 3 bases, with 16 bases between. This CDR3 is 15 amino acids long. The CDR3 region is CASSSEAIFLYEQYF. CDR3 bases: TGTGCCAGCAGCTCGGAGGCTATCTTTCTCTACGAGCAGTACTTC.

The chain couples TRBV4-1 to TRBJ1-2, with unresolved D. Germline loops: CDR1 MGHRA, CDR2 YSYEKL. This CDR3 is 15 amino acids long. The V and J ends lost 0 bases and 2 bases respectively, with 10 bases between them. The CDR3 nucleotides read TGCGCCAGCAGCCAAGACAGGAACCTGAACTATGGCTACACCTTC. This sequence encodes CASSQDRNLNYGYTF.

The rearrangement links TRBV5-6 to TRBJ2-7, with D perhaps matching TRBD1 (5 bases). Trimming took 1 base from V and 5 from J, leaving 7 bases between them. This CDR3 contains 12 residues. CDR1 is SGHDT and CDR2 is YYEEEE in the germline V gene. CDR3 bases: TGTGCCAGCAGCTTGTGGGGCAACGAGCAGTACTTC. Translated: CASSLWGNEQYF.

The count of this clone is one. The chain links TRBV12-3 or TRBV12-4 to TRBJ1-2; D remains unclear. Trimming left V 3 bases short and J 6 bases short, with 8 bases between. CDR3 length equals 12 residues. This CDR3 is CASSFRTHGYTF. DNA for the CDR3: TGTGCCAGCAGTTTTAGGACTCATGGCTACACCTTC.

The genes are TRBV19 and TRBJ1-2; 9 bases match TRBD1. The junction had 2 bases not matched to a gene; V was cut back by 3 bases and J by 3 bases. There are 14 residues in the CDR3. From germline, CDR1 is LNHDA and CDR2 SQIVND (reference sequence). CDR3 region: CASSIDRGYYGYTF. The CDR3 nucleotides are TGTGCCAGTAGTATCGACAGGGGGTACTATGGCTACACCTTC.

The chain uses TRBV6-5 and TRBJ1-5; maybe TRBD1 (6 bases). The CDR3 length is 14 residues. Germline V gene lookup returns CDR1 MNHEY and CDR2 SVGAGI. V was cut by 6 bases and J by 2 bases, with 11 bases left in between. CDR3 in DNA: TGTGCCAGCAGCAGGGGTGAGGGCAATCAGCCCCAGCATTTT. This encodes CASSRGEGNQPQHF.

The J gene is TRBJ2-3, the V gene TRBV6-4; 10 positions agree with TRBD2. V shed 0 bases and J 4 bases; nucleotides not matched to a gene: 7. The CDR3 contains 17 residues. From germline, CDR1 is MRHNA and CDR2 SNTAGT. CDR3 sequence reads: CASSDSISGGGPDTQYF. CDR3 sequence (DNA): TGTGCCAGCAGTGACTCGATCAGCGGGGGGGGGCCAGATACGCAGTATTTT.

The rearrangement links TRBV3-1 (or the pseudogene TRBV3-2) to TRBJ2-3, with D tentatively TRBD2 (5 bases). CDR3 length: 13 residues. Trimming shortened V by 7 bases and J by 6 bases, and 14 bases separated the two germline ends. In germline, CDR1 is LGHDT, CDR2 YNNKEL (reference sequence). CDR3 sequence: CASTSGLVDTQYF. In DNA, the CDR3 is TGTGCCAGCACTTCGGGGTTGGTCGATACGCAGTATTTT.

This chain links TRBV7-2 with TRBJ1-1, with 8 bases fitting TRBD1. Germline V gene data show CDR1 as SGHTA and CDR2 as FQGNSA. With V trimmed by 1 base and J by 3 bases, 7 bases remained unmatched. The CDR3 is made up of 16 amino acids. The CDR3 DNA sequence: TGTGCCAGCAGCTTAGAAACAGAGGGACAGGACACTGAAGCTTTCTTT. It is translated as CASSLETEGQDTEAFF.

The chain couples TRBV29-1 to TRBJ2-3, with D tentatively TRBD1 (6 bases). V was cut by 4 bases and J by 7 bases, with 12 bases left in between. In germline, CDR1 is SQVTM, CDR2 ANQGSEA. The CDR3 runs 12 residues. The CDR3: CSVADGTNTQYF. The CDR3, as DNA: TGCAGCGTTGCAGACGGGACAAATACGCAGTATTTT.

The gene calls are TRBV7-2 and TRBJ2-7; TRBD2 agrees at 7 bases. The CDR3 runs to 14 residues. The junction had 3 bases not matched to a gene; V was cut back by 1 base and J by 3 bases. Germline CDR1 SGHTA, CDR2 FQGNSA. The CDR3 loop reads CASSLGGGLYEQYF. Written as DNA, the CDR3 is TGTGCCAGCAGCTTAGGGGGGGGACTCTACGAGCAGTACTTC.

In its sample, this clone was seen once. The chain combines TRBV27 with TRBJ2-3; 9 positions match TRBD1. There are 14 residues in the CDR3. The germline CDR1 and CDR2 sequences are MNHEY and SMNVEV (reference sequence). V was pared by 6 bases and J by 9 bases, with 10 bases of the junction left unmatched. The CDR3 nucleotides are TGTGCCAGCAGCTCGCCCGGGACAGGGTACACGCAGTATTTT. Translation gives CASSSPGTGYTQYF.